The 2 T cell receptor beta chains in this list originate from one sample, sequenced in a study of identifying expanded T cells in peripheral blood. Here immunoSEQ multiplex PCR was the method, and the copy in TCRdb shows in-frame clones only, minus some. This sample carries some 93,000 clones, about 88% of them seen once, and the ten largest clones take 3% to 5%. Input material: blood. These receptors were obtained from a person aged 18-70 years in good health.

This chain joins TRBV10-1 and TRBJ2-1; 11 bases are a match to TRBD2. J lost 6 bases, V lost 5 bases, and 6 bases had no gene match. Germline V gives CDR1 WNHNN, CDR2 SYGVQD (reference sequence). The CDR3 sequence is 15 residues long. CDR3 sequence reads: CASSQLAGVGNEQFF. CDR3 nucleotides: TGCGCCAGCAGTCAACTAGCGGGAGTTGGCAATGAGCAGTTCTTC.

This clone occurred once. The rearrangement joins TRBV5-1 to TRBJ2-7; 7 bases align to TRBD1. V was clipped by 1 base and J by 1 base; unmatched bases: 8. Germline lookup yields CDR1 SGHRS and CDR2 YFSETQ. This CDR3 is 16 amino acids long. CDR3 region: CASSLSPTGQSYEQYF. In DNA form, the CDR3 reads TGCGCCAGCAGCTTGAGCCCGACAGGGCAATCCTACGAGCAGTACTTC.